This entry lists 27 T cell receptor beta chains sequenced from one sample in a study of T cell changes during pregnancy in multiple sclerosis (dated by TCRdb to about 2019). Preparation of the library involved the immunoSEQ multiplex PCR assay. Held by TCRdb, this immuneACCESS table contains in-frame sequences only and omits some clones. Under half of the omission traces to an unresolved V gene where checked; the cause of the rest is unknown. For this sample there are approximately 100,000 clones; approximately 92% appear just once. The ten largest clones represent around 1.2% of the sample. The material sequenced was peripheral blood, taken in the second trimester of pregnancy. The receptors stem from a female donor with multiple sclerosis, enrolled in a pregnancy study.

This clone has a single count. The V call is TRBV19, the J call TRBJ1-5, with D uncertain. The V and J ends lost 5 bases and 6 bases respectively, with 14 bases between them. Per the germline V gene, CDR1 is LNHDA and CDR2 is SQIVND (reference sequence). The CDR3 is made up of 14 amino acids. CDR3 nucleotides: TGTGCCAGTAGTGCCTACAGTCCAGGTCAGCCCCAGCATTTT. It encodes CASSAYSPGQPQHF.

In DNA, the CDR3 is TGTGCCAGCCCCTACGGGGGGCCGGCTAATGAAAAACTGTTTTTT. Translating gives CASPYGGPANEKLFF. This chain connects TRBV7-9 to TRBJ1-4; TRBD1 might be the D (6 bases). Trimming removed 8 bases at V and 3 bases at J, with 16 bases between. CDR3 size: 15 residues. Germline V gene data show CDR1 as SEHNR and CDR2 as FQNEAQ (reference sequence).

The chain employs TRBV12-5 and TRBJ2-7, with TRBD2 identical over 8 bases. CDR1 is LGHNT, CDR2 FRNRAP, per germline. V trimming: 7 bases; J trimming: 6 bases; junction bases outside the gene matches: 5. This CDR3 is built from 12 residues. The CDR3 sequence is CASAARGGEQYF. The CDR3 nucleotides read TGTGCTAGTGCGGCCCGGGGGGGCGAGCAGTACTTC. The entire variable domain, with the rest obtained from reference TRBV12-5 and TRBJ2-7, is as follows: DARVTQTPRHKVTEMGQEVTMRCQPILGHNTVFWYRQTMMQGLELLAYFRNRAPLDDSGMPKDRFSAEMPDATLATLKIQPSEPRDSAVYFCASAARGGEQYFGPGTRLTVT.

The V and J genes are TRBV6-5 and TRBJ1-5, with 10 bases aligning to TRBD1. V was pared by 6 bases and J by 2 bases, with 4 bases of the junction left unmatched. The length of the CDR3 is 15 residues. Germline V gene sequence: CDR1 MNHEY, CDR2 SVGAGI. The CDR3 sequence is CASSRQGAGNQPQHF. The CDR3, as DNA: TGTGCCAGCAGCCGACAGGGGGCAGGCAATCAGCCCCAGCATTTT.

The rearrangement joins TRBV5-4 to TRBJ1-1; tentative D call: TRBD1 (5 bases). CDR1 is SGHNT and CDR2 is YYREEE in the germline V gene (reference sequence). This CDR3 region has 15 residues. V lost 2 bases, J lost 1 base, and 12 bases lay in between. CDR3 sequence: CASSLGRGSNTEAFF. CDR3 sequence (DNA): TGTGCCAGCAGCTTAGGGAGGGGATCGAACACTGAAGCTTTCTTT.

This chain uses TRBV7-2 with TRBJ2-2; possibly TRBD1 for D (6 bases). Germline CDR1 SGHTA, CDR2 FQGNSA. The CDR3 is 14 amino acids. V lost 6 bases and J 3 bases, leaving 11 bases between the germline ends. The CDR3 reads CASRKDSDTGELFF. The CDR3 DNA sequence: TGTGCCAGCAGGAAGGACAGCGACACCGGGGAGCTGTTTTTT.

This clone was seen only once. The CDR3: CASSLVSWTEATNEKLFF. In DNA, the CDR3 is TGTGCCAGCAGCTTAGTATCTTGGACAGAAGCAACTAATGAAAAACTGTTTTTT. The J gene is TRBJ1-4, the V gene TRBV7-9, with D possibly TRBD1 on 6 matching bases. This CDR3 region has 18 residues. In germline, CDR1 is SEHNR, CDR2 FQNEAQ (reference sequence). V was cut by 1 base and J by 0 bases, with 15 bases left in between.

The chain combines TRBV11-2 with TRBJ2-5; possible D gene TRBD2, 6 bases. V gave up 5 bases and J gave up 1 base, with 11 bases separating them. This CDR3 is built from 14 residues. Germline loops: CDR1 SGHAT, CDR2 FQNNGV. CDR3: CASSGAGSQETQYF. In nucleotides, the CDR3 is TGTGCCAGCAGCGGGGCGGGGAGCCAAGAGACCCAGTACTTC.

J is TRBJ2-3 and V is TRBV30; 14 nucleotides align to TRBD2. CDR1 and CDR2 from the germline V gene are GTSNPN and SVGIG (reference sequence). The CDR3 is 17 residues long. The trim removed 2 bases at V and 5 bases at J, leaving 9 bases unmatched. In nucleotides, the CDR3 is TGTGCCTGGAGTAGAGGACTAGCGGGGGGTACGGGAGATACGCAGTATTTT. The encoded protein is CAWSRGLAGGTGDTQYF.

The J gene is TRBJ1-2, the V gene TRBV6-1, with 8 bases identical to TRBD1. The CDR3 is 13 amino acids. Trimming removed 5 bases from V and 6 bases from J; junction bases left unmatched: 5. The germline V gene encodes CDR1 MNHNS and CDR2 SASEGT. CDR3 amino acids: CASSPTGVHGYTF. In DNA form, the CDR3 reads TGTGCCAGCAGTCCGACAGGGGTGCATGGCTACACCTTC.

The rearrangement joins TRBV27 to TRBJ2-7; D might be TRBD2 (5 bases). Trimming took 9 bases from V and 6 from J, leaving 18 bases between them. Germline CDR1 is MNHEY and CDR2 is SMNVEV (reference sequence). The CDR3 has 13 amino acids. This CDR3 is CASTGPQGGEQYF. Written as DNA, the CDR3 is TGTGCCAGTACCGGGCCCCAAGGAGGCGAGCAGTACTTC.

This clone was detected only once. This chain joins TRBV6-5 and TRBJ1-1; D gene ambiguous. Germline CDR1 is MNHEY and CDR2 is SVGAGI. Trimming removed 0 bases from V and 8 bases from J, with 16 bases in between. CDR3 length: 15 amino acids. The CDR3 reads CASSYSRDNLIEAFF. The CDR3 region has the DNA TGTGCCAGCAGTTACTCGAGAGACAATCTAATCGAAGCTTTCTTT.

The chain is built from TRBV28 and TRBJ1-5, with D unresolved. The germline V gene has CDR1 MDHEN and CDR2 SYDVKM. The ends were cut back, 3 bases at V and 2 bases at J, with 14 bases in the middle. The CDR3 is 16 residues long. CDR3 sequence reads: CASSFDRPGGNQPQHF. The DNA of the CDR3 is TGTGCCAGCAGTTTTGACCGGCCAGGTGGCAATCAGCCCCAGCATTTT.

Only one count was recorded for this clone. The chain couples TRBV5-5 to TRBJ2-7, with D possibly TRBD1 on 5 matching bases. This CDR3 is 15 amino acids long. The germline gives CDR1 SGHKS, CDR2 YYEKEE (reference sequence). Trimming left V 0 bases short and J 1 base short, with 11 bases between. For the CDR3, the DNA is TGTGCCAGCAGCTTGGAGGCAGGGCGGTCCTACGAGCAGTACTTC. As protein: CASSLEAGRSYEQYF.

The rearrangement links TRBV5-1 to TRBJ2-7; 8 bases are shared with TRBD1. This CDR3 has 17 amino acids. The junction had 14 bases not matched to a gene; V was cut back by 0 bases and J by 6 bases. Germline lookup yields CDR1 SGHRS and CDR2 YFSETQ. The CDR3 loop reads CASSLAGGYRGVGEQYF. As DNA, the CDR3 is TGCGCCAGCAGCTTGGCCGGAGGGTACAGGGGGGTCGGCGAGCAGTACTTC.

The chain combines TRBV6-5 with TRBJ1-5, with TRBD1 as a possible D gene (5 bases). Trimming removed 7 bases at V and 0 bases at J, with 13 bases between. Germline V lookup: CDR1 MNHEY, CDR2 SVGAGI. The CDR3 loop spans 15 amino acids. CDR3 in DNA: TGTGCCAGCACCCCGGGGGGGGGTAGCAATCAGCCCCAGCATTTT. It translates to CASTPGGGSNQPQHF.

This clone was counted a single time. V is TRBV21-1 and J is TRBJ1-1; the tabulated D call, TRBD1, remains unverified against the DNA. TRBV21-1 is labeled a pseudogene. The CDR3 covers 14 residues. The CDR3: CASSKGPQNTEAFF. As DNA, the CDR3 is TGTGCCAGCAGCAAAGGGCCTCAGAACACTGAAGCTTTCTTT.

The chain combines TRBV6-6 with TRBJ1-1, with 8 bases matching TRBD1. Germline V lookup: CDR1 MNHNY, CDR2 SVGAGI (reference sequence). The CDR3 runs to 16 residues. The V and J ends lost 4 bases and 5 bases, in that order; junction bases with no gene match: 12. CDR3: CASSFPDRGRETEAFF. The DNA for the CDR3 is TGTGCCAGCAGTTTTCCCGACAGGGGAAGGGAGACTGAAGCTTTCTTT.

The chain uses TRBV10-3 and TRBJ2-7; no clear D. V shed 2 bases and J shed 6 bases, with 17 bases lying between them. Germline V gene sequence: CDR1 ENHRY, CDR2 SYGVKD. This CDR3 has 15 amino acids. The chain's CDR3 is CAISEGGQSASEQYF. For the CDR3, the DNA is TGTGCCATCAGTGAGGGCGGTCAATCGGCCTCCGAGCAGTACTTC.

The rearrangement uses TRBV4-1 and TRBJ2-1; possible D gene TRBD2, 7 bases. V was clipped by 6 bases and J by 4 bases, with 16 bases between them. This CDR3 comprises 15 residues. The germline gives CDR1 MGHRA, CDR2 YSYEKL. The CDR3 DNA reads as TGCGCCAGCAGATCCGGGGGGCCAATTTACAATGAGCAGTTCTTC. This encodes CASRSGGPIYNEQFF.

This chain uses TRBV28 with TRBJ1-1, with TRBD1 matching over 7 bases. V was clipped by 5 bases and J by 0 bases; unmatched bases: 6. Germline V gives CDR1 MDHEN, CDR2 SYDVKM. This CDR3 is built from 15 residues. This CDR3 is CASSTTGPMNTEAFF. CDR3 DNA sequence: TGTGCCAGCAGTACGACAGGGCCTATGAACACTGAAGCTTTCTTT.

The chain recombines TRBV5-1 with TRBJ2-7; 11 bases are shared with TRBD2. V lost 2 bases, J lost 0 bases, and 1 base stayed unmatched. Germline V lookup: CDR1 SGHRS, CDR2 YFSETQ. The CDR3 runs 15 residues. The chain's CDR3 is CASSLTSGSSYEQYF. The CDR3 region has the DNA TGCGCCAGCAGCTTAACTAGCGGGAGCTCCTACGAGCAGTACTTC.

This chain uses TRBV5-8 with TRBJ1-5; 7 nucleotides agree with TRBD1. Germline-derived CDR1 and CDR2 are SGHTS and YDEGEE. This CDR3 comprises 17 residues. V gave up 4 bases and J gave up 2 bases; unmatched junction bases: 12. The CDR3 region has the DNA TGTGCCAGCAGCCGGGGTTTCGGGACAGATCGCAATCAGCCCCAGCATTTT. This encodes CASSRGFGTDRNQPQHF.

The chain has TRBV5-3 and TRBJ2-7; TRBD1 aligns across 12 bases. TRBV5-3 is sorted into the ORF group, with uncertain function. V was clipped by 6 bases and J by 4 bases; unmatched bases: 11. This CDR3 is built from 16 residues. Here the CDR3 reads CARNLGGDRGLYEQYF. The CDR3 nucleotides are TGTGCCAGAAACCTTGGGGGGGACAGGGGGCTATACGAGCAGTACTTC.

The CDR3 bases are TGTGCCAGCAAGGGACAGACCGGGGAGCTGTTTTTT. Amino acid sequence: CASKGQTGELFF. This chain connects TRBV2 to TRBJ2-2; 7 positions match TRBD1. Per germline, CDR1 SNHLY and CDR2 FYNNEI. The junction had 1 base not matched to a gene; V was cut back by 7 bases and J by 5 bases. The CDR3 spans 12 residues.

The chain uses TRBV5-1 and TRBJ2-7; 8 bases fit TRBD1. The trim removed 6 bases at V and 3 bases at J, leaving 2 bases unmatched. The CDR3 covers 12 residues. Germline-derived CDR1 and CDR2 are SGHRS and YFSETQ. The CDR3 coding sequence is TGCGCCAGCATTACAGGGGGCTACGAGCAGTACTTC. Its translation is CASITGGYEQYF. Filled out from reference TRBV5-1 and TRBJ2-7, the complete variable domain reads KAGVTQTPRYLIKTRGQQVTLSCSPISGHRSVSWYQQTPGQGLQFLFEYFSETQRNKGNFPGRFSGRQFSNSRSEMNVSTLELGDSALYLCASITGGYEQYFGPGTRLTVT.

This sequence joins TRBV28 and TRBJ2-2; 7 bases map to TRBD2. The V segment lost 5 bases and the J segment 2 bases; nucleotides outside the gene matches: 8. The CDR3 is 16 residues long. Germline-derived CDR1 and CDR2 are MDHEN and SYDVKM. The DNA of the CDR3 is TGTGCCAGCAGTAGCGGGACCCGGAGAAACACCGGGGAGCTGTTTTTT. It codes for CASSSGTRRNTGELFF.